This T cell receptor beta chain was profiled in a study of blood T cells in healthy people across ages. Study-level points and caveats: The study lacked donor CMV status, which possibly confounded expanded clonotype changes.

To note about this clonotype: Its antigen is as yet unknown.

Isolation recovered at least 6.5 million PBMCs from every sample. Germline CDR1 and CDR2: SEHNR and FQNEAQ (reference sequence). Trimming removed 3 bases from V and 9 bases from J, with 12 bases in between. This CDR3 spans 13 amino acids. A sample-barcoded 5' primer and a J-beta primer mix were used in a second PCR of roughly 7 to 12 cycles. Each cDNA molecule carried a tag from a template-switch adaptor that contained 12 random nucleotides. TCRdb re-derived calls from the 5' RACE reads in MiXCR, one entry per CDR3 protein. Of about 800,000 distinct CDR3 sequences in the sample, about three fifths were seen once.

This TCR was sampled from a man under 40 in good health. Material for sequencing was blood. The rearrangement links TRBV7-9 to TRBJ2-1; D may be TRBD2 (6 bases). CDR3 sequence: CASSFGTAGEQFF. In DNA form, the CDR3 reads TGTGCCAGCAGCTTCGGGACTGCCGGTGAGCAGTTCTTC.